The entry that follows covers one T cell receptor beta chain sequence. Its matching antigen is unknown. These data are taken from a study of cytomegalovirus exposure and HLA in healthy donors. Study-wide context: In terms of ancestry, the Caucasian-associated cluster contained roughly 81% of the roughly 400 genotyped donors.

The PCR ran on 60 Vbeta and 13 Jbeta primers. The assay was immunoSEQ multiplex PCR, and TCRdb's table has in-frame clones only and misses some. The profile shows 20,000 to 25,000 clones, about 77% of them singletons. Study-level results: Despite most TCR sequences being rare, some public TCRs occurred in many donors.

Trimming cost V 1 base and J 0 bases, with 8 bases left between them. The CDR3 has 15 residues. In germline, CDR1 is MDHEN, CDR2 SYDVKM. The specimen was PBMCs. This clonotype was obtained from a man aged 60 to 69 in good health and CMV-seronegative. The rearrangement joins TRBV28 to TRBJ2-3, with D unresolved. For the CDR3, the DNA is TGTGCCAGCAGTTTATACAGAGCTAGCACAGATACGCAGTATTTT. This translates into CASSLYRASTDTQYF. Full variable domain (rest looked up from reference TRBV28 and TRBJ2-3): DVKVTQSSRYLVKRTGEKVFLECVQDMDHENMFWYRQDPGLGLRLIYFSYDVKMKEKGDIPEGYSVSREKKERFSLILESASTNQTSMYLCASSLYRASTDTQYFGPGTRLTVL.